These T cell receptor beta chains were read from a single sample in a study of T-cell memory formation after mild COVID-19. Via MiXCR, TCRdb re-called the 5' RACE reads, giving one row per CDR3 protein. Of hundreds of thousands of distinct CDR3 sequences listed, approximately 21% were seen once; the top ten hold roughly 8.1%. Specimen: PBMCs or a T cell subset sorted from them (not recorded which). These receptors came from an adult woman who had mild COVID-19 (a few samples of this study predate the infection). Cell type and time point are not known. Each CDR3 is given with its conserved first and last residue. The D gene is left open where the match is weak. Size is stated for part of the rows, as once, few or many counts, or as a class when the clone is expanded.

v_gene	j_gene	d_gene	abundance	CDR3nt	CDR3aa
TRBV12-3/TRBV12-4	TRBJ1-4	-	once	TGTGCCAGCAGTGTATCACTGATACTGGGTGAAAAACTGTTTTTT	CASSVSLILGEKLFF
TRBV4-3	TRBJ2-1	-	-	TGCGCCAGCAGCCAAGATTTTGACTCCCGGAGCTCCTACAATGAGCAGTTCTTC	CASSQDFDSRSSYNEQFF
TRBV6-5	TRBJ2-1	-	-	TGTGCCAGCAGTTCCCCCAGCCCGGGACGTCGGGCTAATGAGCAGTTCTTC	CASSSPSPGRRANEQFF
TRBV12-3/TRBV12-4	TRBJ2-3	-	-	TGTGCCAGCAGTTCTTTCACGGGTCCCTCGGATACGCAGTATTTT	CASSSFTGPSDTQYF
TRBV4-1	TRBJ1-2	-	-	TGCGCCAGCAGCCAACCCCTGGTAGCAAACTATGGCTACACCTTC	CASSQPLVANYGYTF
TRBV30	TRBJ2-7	TRBD1	-	TGTGCCTGGAGTGTACGGTTCGGGACAGGGGGCCGGTACGAGCAGTACTTC	CAWSVRFGTGGRYEQYF
TRBV4-1	TRBJ2-3	-	few	TGCGCCAGCAGCCAAGATAGGACGCAGTATTTT	CASSQDRTQYF
TRBV11-1	TRBJ1-5	-	-	TGTGCCAGCAGCTTAGGACCGGGTGGCAATCAGCCCCAGCATTTT	CASSLGPGGNQPQHF
TRBV29-1	TRBJ1-1	-	few	TGCAGCGCCCGACGGGCGGAGAACACTGAAGCTTTCTTT	CSARRAENTEAFF
TRBV29-1	TRBJ1-5	-	-	TGCAGCGCCACGGTCAGCGGCCAGCCCCAGCATTTT	CSATVSGQPQHF
TRBV7-9	TRBJ1-5	TRBD1	-	TGTGCCAGCAGCTTCCATAGGATCCCGGACAGGACCAATCAGCCCCAGCATTTT	CASSFHRIPDRTNQPQHF
TRBV18	TRBJ1-5	-	-	TGTGCCAGCTCACTCTGGACCCTAGGGGGAGGGGCCCTCCCACCGTACAATCAGCCCCAGCATTTT	CASSLWTLGGGALPPYNQPQHF
TRBV30	TRBJ2-3	-	-	TGTGCCTGGACTGGGAGCGGACTGGATACGCAGTATTTT	CAWTGSGLDTQYF
TRBV30	TRBJ2-7	TRBD1	few	TGTGCCTGGACCCCCGGGACAGGGAGTCACGAGCAGTACTTC	CAWTPGTGSHEQYF
TRBV21-1	TRBJ2-3	-	few	TGTGCCAGCTTTGGGACTAGTGCCACAGATACGCAGTATTTT	CASFGTSATDTQYF
TRBV6-2/TRBV6-3	TRBJ1-6	-	-	TGTGCCAGCAGTTACGGAGGGCGGCGGTCACCCCTCCACTTT	CASSYGGRRSPLHF
TRBV15	TRBJ2-7	TRBD1	-	TGTGCCACCAGTCCGACGGGACAGGGAAGGTACGAGCAGTACTTC	CATSPTGQGRYEQYF
TRBV5-1	TRBJ2-1	-	-	TGCGCCAGCAGCTTGGGTTCGGTCTTCTCCTACAATGAGCAGTTCTTC	CASSLGSVFSYNEQFF
TRBV27	TRBJ2-3	TRBD1	few	TGTGCCAGCAGGGACCTGACAGGGGGCTTCAATACGCAGTATTTT	CASRDLTGGFNTQYF
TRBV5-1	TRBJ1-1	-	-	TGCGCCAGCAGCTTGTACCCGGGACGGACTGAAGCTTTCTTT	CASSLYPGRTEAFF
TRBV7-9	TRBJ2-7	-	-	TGTGCCAGAAGCTTAGAACAGGGAGCCTACGAGCAGTACTTC	CARSLEQGAYEQYF
TRBV24-1	TRBJ2-3	TRBD2	few	TGTGCCACCAGTGATCCAGGACTAGCGGGAGGATCCACAGATACGCAGTATTTT	CATSDPGLAGGSTDTQYF
TRBV7-3	TRBJ2-1	-	-	TGTGCCAGCAGCTCTGGACTAGGGGGGGCAGAGCAGTTCTTC	CASSSGLGGAEQFF
TRBV9	TRBJ1-1	TRBD1	-	TGTGCCAGCAGCGTAGAGGGGACAGTTAACACTGAAGCTTTCTTT	CASSVEGTVNTEAFF
TRBV7-2	TRBJ1-2	-	-	TGTGCCAGCAGCTATAGGGGCGGCCGAACTAACTATGGCTACACCTTC	CASSYRGGRTNYGYTF
TRBV5-6	TRBJ1-2	-	-	TGTGCCAGCAGCTTGGCGGGATCGTCGGATGGCTACACCTTC	CASSLAGSSDGYTF
TRBV6-1	TRBJ1-4	TRBD1	few	TGTGGGACAGGAGTTATTGAAAAACTGTTTTTT	CGTGVIEKLFF
TRBV7-2	TRBJ2-1	-	few	TGTGCCAGCAGCGTCCGGCTCGCCTACAATGAGCAGTTCTTC	CASSVRLAYNEQFF
TRBV18	TRBJ2-5	TRBD1	many	TGTGCCAGCTCACCGGGGCAGGGGGCTGAGACCCAGTACTTC	CASSPGQGAETQYF
TRBV20-1	TRBJ2-3	TRBD2	-	TGCAGTGCTAGTCCGACTAGCGGGGGGGCATATACGCAGTATTTT	CSASPTSGGAYTQYF
TRBV12-3/TRBV12-4	TRBJ2-1	TRBD1	few	TGTGCCAGCAGTTTAGAACAGGGGAGCGATGAGCAGTTCTTC	CASSLEQGSDEQFF
TRBV12-3/TRBV12-4	TRBJ2-1	-	-	TGTGCCAGCACTCCGGGACGACATTACCCGAATGAGCAGTTCTTC	CASTPGRHYPNEQFF
TRBV30	TRBJ2-7	-	-	TGTGCCTGGAGTGTCTGGACCCAGCATTCTCAGTACTTC	CAWSVWTQHSQYF
TRBV2	TRBJ2-7	-	-	TGTGCCAGCAGGGAGGGACCGCTCTCCTACGAGCAGTACTTC	CASREGPLSYEQYF
TRBV7-2	TRBJ1-2	TRBD1	-	TGTGCCAGCAGCCCGAGGACAGGAGAAAACTATGGCTACACCTTC	CASSPRTGENYGYTF
TRBV7-2	TRBJ2-7	-	-	TGTGCCAGCAGCCAGCCTAGGGCCTCAAGGGACGAGCAGTACTTC	CASSQPRASRDEQYF
TRBV5-1	TRBJ1-1	-	few	TGCGCCAGCAGCTTGGTTTCAAGGGATACTGAAGCTTTCTTT	CASSLVSRDTEAFF
TRBV6-2/TRBV6-3	TRBJ2-7	TRBD2	-	TGTGCCAGCTGGGGAGGAGCGGGAGGAGTTTACGAGCAGTACTTC	CASWGGAGGVYEQYF
TRBV29-1	TRBJ2-5	-	-	TGCAGCGTTGAAACAGGGATGATATTCCAGTACTTC	CSVETGMIFQYF
TRBV27	TRBJ1-2	TRBD1	few	TGTGCCAGCAGTCCAAGGGACAGCTACTATGGCTACACCTTC	CASSPRDSYYGYTF
TRBV4-2	TRBJ1-5	-	few	TGTGCCAGCAGCCAAATGACAACCCAGGACGGTAGCAATCAGCCCCAGCATTTT	CASSQMTTQDGSNQPQHF
TRBV2	TRBJ2-6	-	few	TGTGCCAGCAACCTCCTACAGGGTTCTGGGGCCAACGTCCTGACTTTC	CASNLLQGSGANVLTF
TRBV20-1	TRBJ1-1	-	few	TGCAGTGCTAGAGATGTCGGCCCGGCGAACACTGAAGCTTTCTTT	CSARDVGPANTEAFF
TRBV20-1	TRBJ2-3	-	-	TGCAGTGCTAGAGTTACAGGGAGCACAGATACGCAGTATTTT	CSARVTGSTDTQYF
TRBV20-1	TRBJ1-1	-	-	TGCAGTGCTAGAAACTGGCGGAGGGGAACTGAAGCTTTCTTT	CSARNWRRGTEAFF
TRBV24-1	TRBJ1-2	-	few	TGTGCCACCAGCCAGAGCCAGGGTATCAACTATGGCTACACCTTC	CATSQSQGINYGYTF
TRBV7-9	TRBJ2-5	-	-	TGTGCCAGCAGTTCAACTTTCTTTGGCCAGGAGACCCAGTACTTC	CASSSTFFGQETQYF